This TCR beta chain appears in the sequencing data of a study of fetal regulatory T cell absence and autoimmunity. Profiling relied on immunoSEQ multiplex PCR, and the TCRdb table lists in-frame clones only, not all of them. This table holds more than 85,000 clones, about three quarters found once. Unmatched junction bases numbered 7, after V lost 2 bases and J lost 0 bases. Germline values: CDR1 SQVTM, CDR2 ANQGSEA. This CDR3 comprises 15 residues. The TCR was taken from a male donor with IPEX syndrome. V and J are TRBV29-1 and TRBJ2-7; 7 nucleotides agree with TRBD1. The sample was pancreas tissue. CDR3 sequence (DNA): TGCAGCGTTGAAACGGGACAGTCCTCCTCCTACGAGCAGTACTTC. It codes for CSVETGQSSSYEQYF.